The 2 T cell receptor beta chains presented below share a single source sample, sequenced in a study of T cell responses to AZD1222 COVID-19 vaccine. Some clones are missing from TCRdb's copy, which holds only in-frame ones; the method was immunoSEQ multiplex PCR. Of about 120,000 clones listed, 70% to 90% are singletons. Sequences were derived from peripheral blood, sampled on day 0 of AZD1222 vaccination. Receptors originate from an adult in good health.

This clone was observed a single time. This chain links TRBV7-8 with TRBJ2-7, with TRBD1 matching 10 bases. This CDR3 contains 13 residues. In germline, CDR1 is SGHVS, CDR2 FQNEAQ. J gave up 5 bases and V 8 bases, and 6 bases lay outside the gene matches. CDR3 DNA: TGTGCCAGCGGGCGGACAGGGGGACACGAGCAGTACTTC. Translating it yields CASGRTGGHEQYF.

The chain is built from TRBV5-8 and TRBJ1-5, with TRBD1 as a possible D gene (6 bases). V lost 4 bases, J lost 3 bases, and 11 bases lay in between. This CDR3 spans 14 amino acids. The germline CDR1 and CDR2 sequences are SGHTS and YDEGEE. CDR3 bases: TGTGCCAGCAGCCGCGGACAGATCAATCAGCCCCAGCATTTT. Its translation: CASSRGQINQPQHF. Filled out from reference TRBV5-8 and TRBJ1-5, the complete variable domain reads EAGVTQSPTHLIKTRGQQATLRCSPISGHTSVYWYQQALGLGLQFLLWYDEGEERNRGNFPPRFSGRQFPNYSSELNVNALELEDSALYLCASSRGQINQPQHFGDGTRLSIL.